Here is one T cell receptor beta chain with its context. CDR1 is MDHEN and CDR2 is SYDVKM in the germline V gene. V lost 4 bases to trimming and J lost 8 bases; unmatched junction nucleotides: 1. The CDR3 consists of 12 residues. The data derive from a study of blood T cell repertoires in COVID-19. Overall study context: Samples taken during acute and convalescent COVID-19 were collected in the United States, Italy and Spain. PBMCs, B-cell-depleted T cells, or T cells provided the cDNA or gDNA that made up the material.

Per the study methods: Quantification of nucleated cells was approximated via reference gene primer amplification. Here immunoSEQ multiplex PCR was the method, and the copy in TCRdb shows in-frame clones only, minus some. V, J and clone size are those of that table, while D and trimming were read from the DNA. Among about 180,000 clones listed, approximately 88% were seen once. This receptor was taken from a woman in her twenties or thirties with acute or convalescent COVID-19. The V gene is TRBV28, the J gene TRBJ1-5; 8 bases are shared with TRBD1. Sequencing used peripheral blood. The CDR3 DNA reads as TGTGCCAGCAGTTCGGGACAGGAGCCCCAGCATTTT. Protein sequence: CASSSGQEPQHF.